Detailed here is one T cell receptor beta chain. Antigen unknown. One end of the junction does not line up with germline, which may come from a read error. This specimen comes from a study of CD8 T cells in Susac syndrome. General study results and limits: It was acknowledged in the study that the number of individuals who were included in its TCR sequencing and HLA analysis was relatively small.

cDNA came from about 0.5 to 1 ug RNA primed by random hexamers. Amplification of the TCR beta CDR3 was carried out by immunoSEQ multiplex PCR, which spanned a total of 54 Vbeta and 13 Jbeta segments. TCRdb itself ran the immunoSEQ multiplex PCR reads through MiXCR, one entry per CDR3 protein. The sample contains over 140,000 distinct CDR3 sequences, 95% of which appear only once. Sequencing of TCR beta drew on CD8+ and CD4+ T cells from blood. This CDR3 region has 16 residues. The sequencing sample was made of CD4+ T cells from PBMCs. The sequence was collected from a human donor with Susac syndrome. V usage is TRBV23-1 and J usage is TRBJ2-1; no firm D call. TRBV23-1 is an open reading frame, and its role is uncertain. CDR3 coding DNA: TGCACCAGCAGTCAATTGGGCGGAAGCTCCTACAATGAGCAGTTCTTC. This encodes CTSSQLGGSSYNEQFF.